These 10 T cell receptor beta chains came from one sample sequenced in a study of blood T cells in healthy people across ages. The authors ran a second PCR of about 7 to 11 cycles using a sample-barcoded 5' primer and a J-beta primer mix. TCRdb passed the 5' RACE reads through MiXCR, listing each CDR3 protein once. The sample lists fewer than 1,000,000 distinct CDR3 sequences; roughly 44% were seen once. The sample was blood. These TCRs come from a man aged 55 to 70 in good health.

The chain uses TRBV9 and TRBJ2-3, with 10 bases fitting TRBD2. The V segment lost 0 bases and the J segment 3 bases; nucleotides outside the gene matches: 4. This CDR3 has 16 amino acids. The germline V gene encodes CDR1 SGDLS and CDR2 YYNGEE. The chain's CDR3 is CASSVVASGGTDTQYF. CDR3 bases: TGTGCCAGCAGCGTAGTGGCTAGCGGGGGAACAGATACGCAGTATTTT.

The chain has TRBV12-3 or TRBV12-4 and TRBJ1-4, with 9 bases that match TRBD1. The CDR3 is 15 residues long. The trim removed 5 bases at V and 6 bases at J, leaving 7 bases unmatched. The CDR3 DNA is TGTGCCAGCAGTACCTACAGGGGGCGCGATGAAAAACTGTTTTTT. Encoded protein: CASSTYRGRDEKLFF.

The sample holds a few counts of this clonotype. V gene TRBV18 combines with J gene TRBJ1-5; D is ambiguous. The V end lost 3 bases, the J end lost 1 base, and 10 bases lay between the germline ends. The CDR3 runs 15 residues. Germline V gene data show CDR1 as KGHSH and CDR2 as LQKENI. This CDR3 is CASSPRLDSNQPQHF. The CDR3 DNA sequence: TGTGCCAGCTCACCCCGTCTGGACAGCAATCAGCCCCAGCATTTT.

The chain couples TRBV4-3 to TRBJ2-3, with 7 bases that match TRBD1. The CDR3 has 16 amino acids. Germline V lookup: CDR1 LGHNA, CDR2 YSLEER. V shed 0 bases and J 2 bases; nucleotides not matched to a gene: 5. The CDR3 here is CASSQDWGQYTDTQYF. For the CDR3, the DNA is TGCGCCAGCAGCCAAGATTGGGGACAGTACACAGATACGCAGTATTTT.

At least ten counts were recorded for this clonotype. The CDR3 spells CASSERDLKYNEQFF. DNA of the CDR3: TGTGCCAGCAGTGAGAGGGACCTCAAATACAATGAGCAGTTCTTC. The chain couples TRBV6-1 to TRBJ2-1; D could derive from TRBD1 or TRBD2 (5 bases each). The germline V and J ends were trimmed by 3 bases and 4 bases, with 13 bases remaining between them. CDR1 and CDR2 from the germline V gene are MNHNS and SASEGT. This CDR3 comprises 15 residues.

This clonotype occurred once. This chain links TRBV5-1 with TRBJ1-2, with 12 bases matching TRBD1. The CDR3 is 16 residues long. CDR1 and CDR2 from the germline V gene are SGHRS and YFSETQ. The V and J ends lost 2 bases and 5 bases, in that order; junction bases with no gene match: 7. CDR3 bases: TGCGCCAGCAGCTTCCCGGGACAGGGGGCGAAGTATGGCTACACCTTC. It codes for CASSFPGQGAKYGYTF.

This clonotype came up a few times. The CDR3 DNA is TGTGCCAGCAGCCAAGATAGCGGGGGGAGAGGGTATTTT. Translating it yields CASSQDSGGRGYF. The chain employs TRBV3-1 and TRBJ2-3; TRBD2 matches 10 bases. CDR1 is LGHDT, CDR2 YNNKEL, per germline (reference sequence). V shed 0 bases and J 14 bases; nucleotides not matched to a gene: 5. The CDR3 contains 13 residues.

The chain couples TRBV7-8 to TRBJ1-1; TRBD1 matches 8 bases. Germline CDR1 and CDR2: SGHVS and FQNEAQ. V trimming: 1 base; J trimming: 1 base; junction bases outside the gene matches: 8. The CDR3 loop spans 17 amino acids. The CDR3 loop reads CASSLVGRGRRNTEAFF. DNA of the CDR3: TGTGCCAGCAGCTTAGTGGGCAGGGGGCGAAGGAACACTGAAGCTTTCTTT.

CDR3: CSARLLAGVDTQYF. As DNA, the CDR3 is TGCAGTGCTAGGCTCCTAGCGGGGGTAGATACGCAGTATTTT. The V and J genes are TRBV20-1 and TRBJ2-3; 10 positions agree with TRBD2. The junction had 5 bases not matched to a gene; V was cut back by 3 bases and J by 5 bases. CDR1 DFQATT and CDR2 SNEGSKA come from the germline V gene (reference sequence). The CDR3 runs to 14 residues.

This chain connects TRBV4-3 to TRBJ1-2; D not certain. The germline V gene encodes CDR1 LGHNA and CDR2 YSLEER. The CDR3 runs 14 residues. The ends were cut back, 1 base at V and 4 bases at J, with 10 bases in the middle. CDR3 nucleotide sequence: TGCGCCAGCAGCCAAGGAGGGTCACCCTATGGCTACACCTTC. It codes for CASSQGGSPYGYTF.